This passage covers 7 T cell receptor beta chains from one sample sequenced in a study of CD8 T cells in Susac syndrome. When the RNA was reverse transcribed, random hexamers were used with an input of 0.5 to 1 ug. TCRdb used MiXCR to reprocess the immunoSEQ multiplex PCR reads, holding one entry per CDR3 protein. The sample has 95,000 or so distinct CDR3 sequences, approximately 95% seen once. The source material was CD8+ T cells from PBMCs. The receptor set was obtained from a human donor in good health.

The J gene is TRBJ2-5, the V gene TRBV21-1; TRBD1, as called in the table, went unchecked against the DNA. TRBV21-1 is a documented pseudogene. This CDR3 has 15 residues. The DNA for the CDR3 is TGTGCCAGCAGCAATCAGGGGGGAGGATTAGAGACCCAGTACTTC. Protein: CASSNQGGGLETQYF.

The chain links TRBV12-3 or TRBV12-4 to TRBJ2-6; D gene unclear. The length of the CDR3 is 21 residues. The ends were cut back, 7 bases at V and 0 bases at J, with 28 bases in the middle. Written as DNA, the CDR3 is TGTGCCAGCATCAAAACATTAGGTGGAACAGCGCTTCTCTCTGGGGCCAACGTCCTGACTTTC. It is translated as CASIKTLGGTALLSGANVLTF.

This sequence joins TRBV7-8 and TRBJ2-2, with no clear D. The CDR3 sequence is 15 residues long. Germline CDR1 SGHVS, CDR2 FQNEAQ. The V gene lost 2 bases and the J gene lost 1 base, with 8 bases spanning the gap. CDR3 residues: CASSLQELNTGELFF. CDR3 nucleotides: TGTGCCAGCAGCTTACAGGAATTGAACACCGGGGAGCTGTTTTTT. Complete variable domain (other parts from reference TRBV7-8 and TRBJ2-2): GAGVSQSPRYKVAKRGQDVALRCDPISGHVSLFWYQQALGQGPEFLTYFQNEAQLDKSGLPSDRFFAERPEGSVSTLKIQRTQQEDSAVYLCASSLQELNTGELFFGEGSRLTVL.

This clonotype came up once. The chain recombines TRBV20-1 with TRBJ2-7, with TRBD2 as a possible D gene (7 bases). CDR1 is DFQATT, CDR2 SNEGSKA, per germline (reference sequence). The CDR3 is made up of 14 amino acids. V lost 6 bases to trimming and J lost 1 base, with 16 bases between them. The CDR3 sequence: CSALGGPNSYEQYF. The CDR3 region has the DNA TGCAGTGCCCTCGGGGGGCCTAATTCCTACGAGCAGTACTTC.

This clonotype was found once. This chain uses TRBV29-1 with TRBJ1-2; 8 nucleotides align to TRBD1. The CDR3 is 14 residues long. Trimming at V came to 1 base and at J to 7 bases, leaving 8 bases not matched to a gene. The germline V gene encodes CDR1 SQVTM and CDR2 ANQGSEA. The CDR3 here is CSVEVETGEGGYTF. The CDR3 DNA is TGCAGCGTTGAAGTAGAGACAGGGGAGGGTGGCTACACCTTC.

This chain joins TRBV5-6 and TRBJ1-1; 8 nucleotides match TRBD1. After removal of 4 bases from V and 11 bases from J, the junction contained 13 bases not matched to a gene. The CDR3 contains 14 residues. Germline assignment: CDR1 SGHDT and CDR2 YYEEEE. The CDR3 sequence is CASSLWDRLVGAFF. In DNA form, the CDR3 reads TGTGCCAGCAGCCTATGGGACAGGCTGGTTGGGGCTTTCTTT.

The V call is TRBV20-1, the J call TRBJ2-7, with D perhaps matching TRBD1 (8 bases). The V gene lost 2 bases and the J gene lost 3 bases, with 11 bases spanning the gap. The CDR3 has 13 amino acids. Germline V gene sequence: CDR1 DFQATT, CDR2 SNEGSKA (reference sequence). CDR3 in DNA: TGCAGTGCTAGAAACAGGGGGGGCTACGAGCAGTACTTC. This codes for CSARNRGGYEQYF.